Given below is one T cell receptor (beta chain) in context. Its antigen is not identified. This sample was taken from a study of blood T cells in healthy people across ages. General study points: Diversity figures based on one million T cells were deemed too low. A greater number of naive CD4+ cells and higher diversity distinguished long-lived donors from aged donors.

With a J-beta primer mix and a sample-barcoded 5' primer, a second PCR ran about 7 to 11 cycles. Each cDNA molecule was tagged by a template-switch adaptor with 12 random nucleotides. TCRdb reprocessed the 5' RACE reads via MiXCR and lists one record per CDR3 protein. The sample shows about 800,000 distinct CDR3 sequences, approximately 25% of them seen only once. CDR3 size: 14 residues. Germline lookup yields CDR1 DFQATT and CDR2 SNEGSKA (reference sequence). V lost 1 base to trimming and J lost 0 bases, with 10 bases between them. The same specimen was also included in a second study, on T cells of mothers and their children. That paper notes: For each mother, over 9 million TCR beta CDR3 reads were obtained, and for each child, some 3 million.

The TCR sequence derives from a boy aged 10-17 years in good health. V usage is TRBV20-1 and J usage is TRBJ2-7; no reliable D call. The sequencing input was blood. CDR3 coding DNA: TGCAGTGCTAGAGTCTTCTTTAACTCCTACGAGCAGTACTTC. It codes for CSARVFFNSYEQYF.